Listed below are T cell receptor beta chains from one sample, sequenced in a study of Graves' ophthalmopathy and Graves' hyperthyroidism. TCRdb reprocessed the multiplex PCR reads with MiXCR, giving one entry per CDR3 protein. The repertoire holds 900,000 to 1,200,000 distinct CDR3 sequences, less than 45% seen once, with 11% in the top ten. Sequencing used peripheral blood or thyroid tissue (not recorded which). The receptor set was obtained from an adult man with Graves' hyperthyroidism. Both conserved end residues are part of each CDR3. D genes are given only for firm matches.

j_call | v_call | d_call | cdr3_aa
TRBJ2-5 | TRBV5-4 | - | CASSLGAAETQYF
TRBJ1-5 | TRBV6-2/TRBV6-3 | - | CASTTAGPNQPQHF
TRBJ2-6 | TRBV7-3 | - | CASSLRGTSSGANVLTF
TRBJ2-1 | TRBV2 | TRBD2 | CAGGTSGVNEQFF
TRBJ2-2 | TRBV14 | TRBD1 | CATDGPLIQGVDTGELFF
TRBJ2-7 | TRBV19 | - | CASSFGGPTDEQYF
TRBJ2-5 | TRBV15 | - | CATSRDRLVQMETQYF
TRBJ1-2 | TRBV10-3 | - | CAISETLAYGYTF
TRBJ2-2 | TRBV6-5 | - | CASSYSGGTGELFF
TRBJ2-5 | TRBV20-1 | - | CSARQRGDKSQETQYF
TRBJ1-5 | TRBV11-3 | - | CASSQGCGNQPQHF
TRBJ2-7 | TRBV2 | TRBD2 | CASRLERGSYEQYF
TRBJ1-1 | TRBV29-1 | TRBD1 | CSPGTGGDDTEAFF
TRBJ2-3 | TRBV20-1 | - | CSVQHMDTQYF
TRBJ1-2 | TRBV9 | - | CASSLRAGGYTF
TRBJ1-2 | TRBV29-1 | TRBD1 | CSVDRTGQANYGYTF
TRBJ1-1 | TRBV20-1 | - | CSATPGALNTEAFF
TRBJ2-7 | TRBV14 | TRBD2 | CASSQGVLAGWVSYEQYF
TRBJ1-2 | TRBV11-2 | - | CASRPLVVRGYYGYTF
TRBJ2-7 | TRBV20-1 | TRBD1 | CSARPKPGDRIYEQYF
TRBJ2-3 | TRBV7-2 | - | CASSLVLGPQYF
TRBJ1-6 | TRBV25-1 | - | CASSWREGYNSPLHF
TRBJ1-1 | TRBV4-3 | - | CASSQYTVGSTEAFF
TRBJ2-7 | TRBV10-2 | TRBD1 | CASSDPPGTGTYEQYF
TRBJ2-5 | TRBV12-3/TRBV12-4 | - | CASSTGEKGRETQYF
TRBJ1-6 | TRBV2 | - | CASLGVRSPLHF
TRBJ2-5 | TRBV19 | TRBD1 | CASSVGDREGETQYF
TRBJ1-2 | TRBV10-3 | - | CAISETGYGYTF